What follows is one TCR beta chain and its context. The target of this receptor is not known. Qualities for individual bases were not recorded, and no much larger clone is one base off. This sample is part of a study of blood T cells in healthy people across ages (dated by TCRdb to the mid-2010s). Regarding the research as a whole: In model experiments, roughly one uniquely barcoded TCR beta cDNA molecule per two T cells was captured by template switching. Age-related changes in TCR beta repertoire diversity were measured in the study by deep sequencing normalized with unique cDNA molecular identifiers. The donors were split into four age groups: young (average about 16 years), middle-aged (more than 35), aged (62) and long-lived (over 75). To avoid experimental bias, donors of different ages were spread randomly across the sequencing lanes. Using the same blood draw, the study looked at two additional independent replicas of 1 million unique cDNA reads for two donors, one aged 18 to 30 and the other aged 80 or older.

Library preparation employed 5' RACE. The instrument was an Illumina HiSeq 2500. A second PCR of roughly 7 to 11 cycles was performed with a sample-barcoded 5' primer and a J-beta primer mix. A template-switch 5' adaptor carrying 12 random nucleotides introduced a unique molecular identifier onto each TCR beta cDNA molecule. Each sample yielded at least 3 million CDR3-containing paired-end reads. All of the RNA was converted into first-strand cDNA using the Mint cDNA synthesis kit, with a TRBC-specific oligonucleotide serving as the primer. All cDNA was treated with uracil-DNA glycosylase and then went through a first 18-cycle PCR with the universal primers M1SS and BC2_uni_R. The authors' analysis ran thus. For normalization, 1 million high-quality reads were randomly selected from each sample, with every read carrying a distinct molecular identifier. Instead of being binned into consensus sequences, reads with shared molecular identifiers were discarded. MiTCR, with a Q25 quality threshold and the strictest error-elimination algorithm, was used for CDR3 identification, clonotype clustering and error correction. A nonparametric unseen species model with Euler transformation was used to estimate a lower bound on total TCR beta diversity. Through fastp at Q25 and MiXCR, TCRdb rebuilt clones from the public reads, retaining in-frame beta chains. Identical CDR3 proteins give one entry, which carries the most common genes and DNA. For this entry, the V and J calls and clone size follow TCRdb and not the study's own pipeline. For this sample the table gives 1.5 million to 2 million distinct CDR3 sequences, of which 28% were detected only once. Approximately 7.7% of the sample is in the top ten clones.

For CDR1 and CDR2, the germline V gene (reference sequence) lists SGHNT and YYREEE. The CDR3 contains 14 residues, cysteine and phenylalanine counted. The only DNA kept is the CDR3, 42 bases in frame from the first base. Summary of the overall study and its limitations: Estimates of total diversity based on one million sequenced T cells were considered lower bounds and underestimates. The percentage of naive T cells measured by flow cytometry correlated strongly with observed TCR beta diversity. Compared with the aged group, more naive CD4+ T cells, fewer expanded clones and increased TCR diversity were shown by the long-lived group, suggesting age selection. Observed TCR beta diversity per million T cells fell roughly linearly with age, and a significant reduction was already apparent by age approximately 41. Because the CMV infection status of the donors was unknown, age-related changes in expanded clonotypes may potentially have been confounded. Because profiling used bulk unsorted PBMCs, naive and antigen-experienced compartments could not be compared conclusively.

Donors were a few dozen systemically healthy Caucasian individuals from Russia aged roughly 6 to 90 years. Approximately 9.7 milliliters of peripheral blood were drawn from each donor into EDTA-treated Vacutainer tubes. Ficoll-Paque density-gradient centrifugation was used to isolate PBMCs, with at least 7 million per sample. Total RNA, at least 6 micrograms per sample, was extracted from PBMCs with Trizol reagent. For every donor, an aliquot of PBMCs went through flow cytometry to measure the percentages of naive CD45RAhigh/CD27high T cells. The TCR sequence derives from a woman in her twenties or thirties in good health. This chain is built from TRBV5-4 and TRBJ2-5, and perhaps TRBD2 as D gene, on 6 matching bases. The J call may be faulty, since TRBJ2-7 better matches the DNA end. Source material: blood. Read as DNA, the sequence is TGTGCCAGCAGCCATACCGGAGGGCGCTACGAGCAGTACTTC. Its product reads: CASSHTGGRYEQYF.